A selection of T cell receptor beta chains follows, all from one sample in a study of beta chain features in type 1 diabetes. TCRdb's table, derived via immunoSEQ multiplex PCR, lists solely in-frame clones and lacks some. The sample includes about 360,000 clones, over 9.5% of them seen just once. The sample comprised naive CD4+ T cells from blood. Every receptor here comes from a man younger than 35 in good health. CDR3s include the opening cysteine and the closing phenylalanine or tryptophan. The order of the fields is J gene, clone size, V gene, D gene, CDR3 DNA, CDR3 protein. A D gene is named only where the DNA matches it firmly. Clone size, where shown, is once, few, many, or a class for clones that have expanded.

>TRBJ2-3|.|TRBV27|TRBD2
TGTGCCAGCAGATGGGGCGGGAGGGCAGATACGCAGTATTTT
CASRWGGRADTQYF
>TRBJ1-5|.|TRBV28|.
TGTGCCAGCAGTTTCAAGTTTGGCGCAGGGTTGGGCCAGCCCCAGCATTTT
CASSFKFGAGLGQPQHF
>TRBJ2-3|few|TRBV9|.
TGTGCCAGCAGCTCACTTAACGGGGGAAACACAGATACGCAGTATTTT
CASSSLNGGNTDTQYF
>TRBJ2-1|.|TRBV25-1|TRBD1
TGTGCCAGCAGTGATAGGAGGACAGGGGAAAATGAGCAGTTCTTC
CASSDRRTGENEQFF
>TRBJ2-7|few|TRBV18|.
TGTGCCAGCTCCCCCGACTCTGCCTACGAGCAGTACTTC
CASSPDSAYEQYF
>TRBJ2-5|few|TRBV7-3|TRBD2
TGTGCCAGCAGTTCGGGAGGAGAGACCCAGTACTTC
CASSSGGETQYF
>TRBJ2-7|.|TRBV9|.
TGTGCCAGCAGCCTTGGGGAGCTGACGACCTACGAGCAGTACTTC
CASSLGELTTYEQYF
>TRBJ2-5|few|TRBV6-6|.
TGTGCCAGCAGTTCTCGGGAACAAGAGACCCAGTACTTC
CASSSREQETQYF
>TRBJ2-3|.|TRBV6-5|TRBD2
TGTGCCACCTTAAGCCAGCGGGGAGGGTGGGATACGCAGTATTTT
CATLSQRGGWDTQYF
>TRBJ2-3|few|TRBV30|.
TGTGCCTGGAGGCAAACAGGGACGGGGCAGTATTTT
CAWRQTGTGQYF
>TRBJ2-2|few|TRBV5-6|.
TGTGCCAGCAGTGTGGGGGGCACCGGGGAGCTGTTTTTT
CASSVGGTGELFF
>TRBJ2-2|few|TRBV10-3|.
TGTGCCATCACGTCCGCGCCCGCGAACACCGGGGAGCTGTTTTTT
CAITSAPANTGELFF
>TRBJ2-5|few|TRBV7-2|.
TGTGCCAGCAGCTTCCGAGGGTTCCAAGAGACCCAGTACTTC
CASSFRGFQETQYF
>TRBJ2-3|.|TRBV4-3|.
TGCGCCAGCAGCCAAGGGACACGCGACACAGATACGCAGTATTTT
CASSQGTRDTDTQYF
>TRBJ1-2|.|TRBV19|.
TGTGCCAGTAGGATGGGACACCTTAACTATGGCTACACCTTC
CASRMGHLNYGYTF
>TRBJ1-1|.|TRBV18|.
TGTGCCAGCTCACCCCCTCCGGGACAAGAAGCTTTCTTT
CASSPPPGQEAFF
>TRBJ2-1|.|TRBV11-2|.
TGTGCCAGCAGCCCCTCTGCGGGCCCCGCTGAGCAGTTCTTC
CASSPSAGPAEQFF
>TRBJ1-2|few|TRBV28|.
TGTGCCAGCAGCGAAAGATTTCGGGGCTACACCTTC
CASSERFRGYTF
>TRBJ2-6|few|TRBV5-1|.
TGCGCCAGCAGCGATCCTATGGGAGCGGGCGGCTCTGGGGCCAACGTCCTGACTTTC
CASSDPMGAGGSGANVLTF
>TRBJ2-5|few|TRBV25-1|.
TGTGCCAGCAGGGACTCGGCGACGGAGACCCAGTACTTC
CASRDSATETQYF
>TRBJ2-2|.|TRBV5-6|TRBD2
TGTGCCAGCAGCTTTCCTAGCGGGAGGTATAGCGGGGAGCTGTTTTTT
CASSFPSGRYSGELFF
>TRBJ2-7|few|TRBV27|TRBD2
TGTGCCAGCAGTTCTTGGACTAGCGGGAGATACGAGCAGTACTTC
CASSSWTSGRYEQYF
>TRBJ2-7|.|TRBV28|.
TGTGCCAGCAGTTCCACAGGGTACGAGCAGTACTTC
CASSSTGYEQYF
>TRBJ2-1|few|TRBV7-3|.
TGTGCCAGCAGCTTAACGGCCGGACAGACCTCCTACAATGAGCAGTTCTTC
CASSLTAGQTSYNEQFF
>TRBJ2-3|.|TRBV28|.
TGTGCCAGCAGTCCAGGGGACAGCACAGATACGCAGTATTTT
CASSPGDSTDTQYF
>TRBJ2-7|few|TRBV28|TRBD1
TGTGCCAGCAGTCCGCACGGACAGGGCTACGAGCAGTACTTC
CASSPHGQGYEQYF
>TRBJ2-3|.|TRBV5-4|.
TGTGCCAGCACTCGAACAGGGTCCGATACGCAGTATTTT
CASTRTGSDTQYF
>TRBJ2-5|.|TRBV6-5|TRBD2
TGTGCCAGCAGTTACGGGGAACTAGCGTCAGAGACCCAGTACTTC
CASSYGELASETQYF
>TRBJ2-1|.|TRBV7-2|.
TGTGCCAGCAGCTCACTCTTTGGAGTATCCTACAATGAGCAGTTCTTC
CASSSLFGVSYNEQFF
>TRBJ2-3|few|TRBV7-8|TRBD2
TGTGCCAGCAGCCCACGATCTATAGCGGGGATAAGCACAGATACGCAGTATTTT
CASSPRSIAGISTDTQYF
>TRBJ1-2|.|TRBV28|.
TGTGCCAGCGGCCCTAACTATGGCTACACCTTC
CASGPNYGYTF
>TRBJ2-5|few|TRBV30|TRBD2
TGTGCCTGGAGTACGGGAGGTAACCAAGAGACCCAGTACTTC
CAWSTGGNQETQYF
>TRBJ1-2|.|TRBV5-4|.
TGTGCCAGCGGGGGGAGAAGGGAGGGTGGCTACACCTTC
CASGGRREGGYTF
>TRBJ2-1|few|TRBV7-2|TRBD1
TGTGCCAGCAGCTTGGGACAGGGGACCTCCTACAATGAGCAGTTCTTC
CASSLGQGTSYNEQFF
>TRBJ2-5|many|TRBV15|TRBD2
TGTGCCACCAGCACTAGCGGCCCAGAGACCCAGTACTTC
CATSTSGPETQYF
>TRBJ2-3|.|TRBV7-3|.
TGTGCCAGCAGCTACGGGGGTAGAGCAGATACGCAGTATTTT
CASSYGGRADTQYF
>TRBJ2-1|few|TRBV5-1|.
TGCGCCAGCAGCTGGGGGGGTGTGGGGGCGGATGAGCAGTTCTTC
CASSWGGVGADEQFF
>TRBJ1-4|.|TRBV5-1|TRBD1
TGCGCCAGCAGCGCCTCCGGGACAGTTAATGAAAAACTGTTTTTT
CASSASGTVNEKLFF
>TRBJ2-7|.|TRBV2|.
TGTGCCAGCAGTGAGTGGGGAGTTACCGTCTACGAGCAGTACTTC
CASSEWGVTVYEQYF
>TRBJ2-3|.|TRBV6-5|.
TGTGCCAGCAGTAGGGGTGCACAGGGCAGAGATACGCAGTATTTT
CASSRGAQGRDTQYF
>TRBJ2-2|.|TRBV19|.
TGTGCCAGTAGGGATCCAGGGGAGAGCGGGGAGCTGTTTTTT
CASRDPGESGELFF